This paragraph covers one TCR beta chain sequence. The data were obtained in a study of blood T cell repertoires in COVID-19. Clones were read by immunoSEQ multiplex PCR, and TCRdb kept only the in-frame ones, dropping some. The data show about 120,000 clones, approximately 84% seen once. Germline values: CDR1 SGHNT, CDR2 YYREEE (reference sequence). V was clipped by 4 bases and J by 9 bases; unmatched bases: 13. The CDR3 extends over 16 amino acids. The rearrangement joins TRBV5-4 to TRBJ2-3; 11 bases are shared with TRBD2. This TCR was recovered from a man between 65 and 85 years old with active or convalescent COVID-19. Sample: peripheral blood. CDR3 nucleotide sequence: TGTGCCAGCAGCCCCGATAGCGGGGGGGCGGCTAGGACGCAGTATTTT. Its protein is CASSPDSGGAARTQYF.